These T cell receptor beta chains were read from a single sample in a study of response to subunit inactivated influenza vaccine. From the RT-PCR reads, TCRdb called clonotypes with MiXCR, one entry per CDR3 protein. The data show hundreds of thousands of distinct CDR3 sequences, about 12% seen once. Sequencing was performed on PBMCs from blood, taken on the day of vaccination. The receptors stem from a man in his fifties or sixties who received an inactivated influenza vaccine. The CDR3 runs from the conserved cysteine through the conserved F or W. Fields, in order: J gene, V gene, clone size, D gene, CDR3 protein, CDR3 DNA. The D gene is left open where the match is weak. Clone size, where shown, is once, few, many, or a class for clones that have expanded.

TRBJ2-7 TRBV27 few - CASSMVMGEQYF TGTGCCAGCAGTATGGTTATGGGCGAGCAGTACTTC
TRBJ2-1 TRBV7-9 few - CASSKLTGSSMDNEQFF TGTGCCAGCAGCAAGCTCACAGGGAGTTCAATGGACAATGAGCAGTTCTTC
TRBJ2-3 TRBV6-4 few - CASRRTRESTDTQYF TGTGCCAGCAGGCGCACTAGGGAAAGCACAGATACGCAGTATTTT
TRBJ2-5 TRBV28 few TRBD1 CASSTNRGELLTQYF TGTGCCAGCAGTACAAACAGGGGCGAATTGTTAACCCAGTACTTC
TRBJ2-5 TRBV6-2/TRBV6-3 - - CASPGGRVSETQYF TGTGCCAGCCCCGGTGGCAGGGTTTCAGAGACCCAGTACTTC
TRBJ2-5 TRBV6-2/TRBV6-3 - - CASSYPGGGAGNQETQYF TGTGCCAGCAGTTACCCAGGTGGGGGGGCAGGTAACCAAGAGACCCAGTACTTC
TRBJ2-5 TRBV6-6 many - CASTRDYIETQYF TGTGCCAGCACCCGAGACTATATCGAGACCCAGTACTTC
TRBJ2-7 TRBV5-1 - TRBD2 CASSLRAGDSEQYF TGCGCCAGCAGCTTGAGAGCGGGAGACAGCGAGCAGTACTTC
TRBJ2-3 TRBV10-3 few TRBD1 CAISLQGVYTDTQYF TGTGCCATCAGCTTACAGGGGGTCTACACAGATACGCAGTATTTT
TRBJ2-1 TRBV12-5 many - CASGGEQRNNEQFF TGTGCTAGTGGGGGCGAGCAGAGGAACAATGAGCAGTTCTTC
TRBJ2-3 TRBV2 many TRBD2 CASSPGLANEYF TGTGCCAGCAGCCCGGGACTAGCCAACGAGTATTTT
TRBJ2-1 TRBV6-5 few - CASSYGAGDEQFF TGTGCCAGCAGTTACGGCGCCGGGGATGAGCAGTTCTTC
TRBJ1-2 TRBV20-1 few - CSASKQSYGYTF TGCAGTGCTAGTAAACAGTCCTATGGCTACACCTTC
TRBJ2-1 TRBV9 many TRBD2 CASSVEASGGNEQFF TGTGCCAGCAGCGTAGAGGCTAGCGGGGGCAATGAGCAGTTCTTC
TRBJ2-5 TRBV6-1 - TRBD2 CASSRTSGLGGQETQYF TGTGCCAGCAGTCGGACTAGCGGACTAGGGGGGCAAGAGACCCAGTACTTC
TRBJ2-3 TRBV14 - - CASSFDRHTQYF TGTGCCAGCAGCTTTGACCGGCATACGCAGTATTTT
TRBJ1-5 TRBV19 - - CASSTESGGQPQHF TGTGCCAGTAGTACCGAGAGTGGTGGTCAGCCCCAGCATTTT
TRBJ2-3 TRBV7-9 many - CASSSGWTTSTDTQYF TGTGCCAGCAGCTCCGGATGGACTACTAGCACAGATACGCAGTATTTT
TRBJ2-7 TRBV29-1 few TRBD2 CSAGTSGTSEQYF TGCAGCGCGGGGACTAGCGGTACCTCCGAGCAGTACTTC
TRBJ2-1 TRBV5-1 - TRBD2 CASSHRLAGAYNEQFF TGCGCCAGCAGCCACCGACTAGCGGGAGCCTACAATGAGCAGTTCTTC
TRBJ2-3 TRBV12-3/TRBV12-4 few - CASTGGLSTDTQYF TGTGCCAGCACCGGGGGGCTCAGCACAGATACGCAGTATTTT
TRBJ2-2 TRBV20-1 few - CSAVPGSTGELFF TGCAGTGCAGTACCAGGGTCCACCGGGGAGCTGTTTTTT
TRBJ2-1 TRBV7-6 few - CASSPWSSGPNEQFF TGTGCCAGCAGCCCGTGGAGTAGCGGACCCAATGAGCAGTTCTTC
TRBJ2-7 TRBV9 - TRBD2 CASSGGLARTYEQYF TGTGCCAGCAGCGGGGGACTAGCGCGAACCTACGAGCAGTACTTC
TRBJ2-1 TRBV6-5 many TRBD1 CASSYWTGSNEQFF TGTGCCAGCAGTTATTGGACAGGGAGTAATGAGCAGTTCTTC
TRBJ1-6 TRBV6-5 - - CASSSLAGVSNSPLHF TGTGCCAGCAGTTCTCTGGCAGGCGTTTCTAATTCACCCCTCCACTTT
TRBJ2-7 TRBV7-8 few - CASSVHPRLSSYEQYF TGTGCCAGCAGCGTCCATCCGAGACTCAGCTCCTACGAGCAGTACTTC
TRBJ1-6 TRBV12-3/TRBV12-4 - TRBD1 CASSLAGGVNSPLHF TGTGCCAGCAGTTTAGCAGGGGGCGTAAATTCACCCCTCCACTTT
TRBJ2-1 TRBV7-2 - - CASSLPGRLPDNEQFF TGTGCCAGCAGCCTACCGGGACGCCTACCCGACAATGAGCAGTTCTTC
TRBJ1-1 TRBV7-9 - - CASSSPPPRINTEAFF TGTGCCAGCAGCTCACCGCCTCCCCGGATCAACACTGAAGCTTTCTTT
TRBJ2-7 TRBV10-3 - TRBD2 CAITTSPRGEREQYF TGTGCCATCACCACTTCCCCCCGGGGGGAAAGGGAGCAGTACTTC
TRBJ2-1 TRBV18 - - CASSPPISSDRYNEQFF TGTGCCAGCTCACCACCGATATCCTCGGACCGCTACAATGAGCAGTTCTTC
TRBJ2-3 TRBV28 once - CASSLSGAPDRQYF TGTGCCAGCAGTTTATCCGGTGCCCCTGACCGCCAGTATTTT
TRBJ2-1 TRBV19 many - CASSIGFGWNEQFF TGTGCCAGTAGTATAGGTTTTGGGTGGAATGAGCAGTTCTTC
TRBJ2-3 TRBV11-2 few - CASSDLTRPTTDTQYF TGTGCCAGCAGCGACCTGACTAGACCTACCACAGATACGCAGTATTTT
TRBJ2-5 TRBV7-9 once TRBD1 CASSLSGQGHGETQYF TGTGCCAGCAGCTTATCGGGACAGGGGCATGGGGAGACCCAGTACTTC
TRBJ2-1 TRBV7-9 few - CASSPYPRVVNEQFF TGTGCCAGCAGCCCGTACCCAAGGGTTGTGAATGAGCAGTTCTTC
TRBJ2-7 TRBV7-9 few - CASSPSRGLRYEQYF TGTGCCAGCAGCCCGAGTCGGGGCCTTCGTTACGAGCAGTACTTC
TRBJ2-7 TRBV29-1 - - CSYRAGAYEQYF TGCAGCTACAGAGCCGGGGCCTACGAGCAGTACTTC
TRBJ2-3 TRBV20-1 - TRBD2 CSACPEGSGRTDTQYF TGCAGTGCTTGCCCCGAGGGTAGCGGGAGGACAGATACGCAGTATTTT
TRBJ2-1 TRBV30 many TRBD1 CAWRRDRGLNEQFF TGTGCCTGGAGAAGGGACAGGGGGCTTAATGAGCAGTTCTTC
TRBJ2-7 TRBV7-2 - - CASSSPASYEQYF TGTGCCAGCAGCTCCCCAGCCTCCTACGAGCAGTACTTC
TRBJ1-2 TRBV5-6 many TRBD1 CASSIWDSYYTF TGTGCCAGCAGCATTTGGGACAGCTACTACACCTTC
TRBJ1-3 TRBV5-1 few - CASSLDGSTGNTIYF TGCGCCAGCAGCTTGGATGGCAGCACGGGAAACACCATATATTTT
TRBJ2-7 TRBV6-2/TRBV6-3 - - CASSTTSEQYF TGTGCCAGCAGCACAACCTCGGAGCAGTACTTC
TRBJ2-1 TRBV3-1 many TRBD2 CASSQVAGRYYNEQFF TGTGCCAGCAGCCAAGTCGCCGGGAGGTACTACAATGAGCAGTTCTTC
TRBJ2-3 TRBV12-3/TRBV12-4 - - CASTVRALHIRGTDTQYF TGTGCCAGCACCGTCCGGGCTTTACATATCAGGGGCACAGATACGCAGTATTTT
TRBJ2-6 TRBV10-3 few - CAISQGTSGANVLTF TGTGCCATCAGTCAGGGAACCTCTGGGGCCAACGTCCTGACTTTC
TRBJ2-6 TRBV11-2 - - CASSFFKGPGANVLTF TGTGCCAGCAGCTTTTTTAAGGGCCCTGGGGCCAACGTCCTGACTTTC
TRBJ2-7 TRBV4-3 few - CASSQDDRNSEQYF TGCGCCAGCAGCCAAGATGACAGGAACTCGGAGCAGTACTTC
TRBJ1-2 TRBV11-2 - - CASSLGPRRYGYTF TGTGCCAGCAGCTTAGGACCACGGCGCTATGGCTACACCTTC
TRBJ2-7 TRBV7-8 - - CASSFALGQYEQYF TGTGCCAGCAGCTTCGCGCTGGGGCAATACGAGCAGTACTTC
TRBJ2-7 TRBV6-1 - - CASSLKPMSYEQYF TGTGCCAGCAGTCTCAAACCGATGTCCTACGAGCAGTACTTC
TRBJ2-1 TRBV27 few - CASRSVGINYNEQFF TGTGCCAGCAGATCCGTCGGGATCAATTACAATGAGCAGTTCTTC
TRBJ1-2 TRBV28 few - CASSPILNYGYTF TGTGCCAGCAGTCCGATTCTTAACTATGGCTACACCTTC